This TCR beta chain was documented in a study of OX40 agonist ivuxolimab in advanced cancers. Overall study: At 0.01 to 10 mg/kg, ivuxolimab was administered intravenously to patients every 2 weeks. Three patients responded partially, comprising one with hepatocellular carcinoma and two with cutaneous melanoma. General observations from the study: Low normalized clonal expansion also occurred in some nonresponding patients.

The CDR3 is 12 amino acids. V shed 7 bases and J 2 bases; nucleotides not matched to a gene: 5. Germline V gives CDR1 SQVTM, CDR2 ANQGSEA. TCRdb's table, derived via immunoSEQ multiplex PCR, lists solely in-frame clones and lacks some. The sample shows tens of thousands of clones, about 83% of them seen only once. Drawing of blood for sampling happened at baseline, at cycle 4 day 1, and at cycle 7 day 1. Note on this clone: Its antigen is not known.

The sequence came from an adult with an advanced solid tumor such as melanoma, head and neck, liver or kidney cancer. Sequencing used CD4+ or CD8+ T cells sorted from blood, obtained in a trial of the OX40 agonist ivuxolimab. This rearrangement joins TRBV29-1 to TRBJ2-7, with 7 bases matching TRBD2. The CDR3 DNA reads as TGCAGCGCTGGGGGGGAAGCCTACGAGCAGTACTTC. Translation: CSAGGEAYEQYF.